In its sample, the clone carrying this T cell receptor (beta chain) was seen a few times. The sample is drawn from a study of Graves' ophthalmopathy and Graves' hyperthyroidism. TCR beta CDR3 regions were amplified from RNA transcripts. Second-round multiplex PCR came after a first-round RT-PCR that employed HTBI primers. TCRdb called the multiplex PCR reads again in MiXCR, with one record for every CDR3 protein. Here the sample spans 340,000 or so distinct CDR3 sequences, 15% to 20% being singletons. The CDR3 runs 12 residues. From germline, CDR1 is MDHEN and CDR2 SYDVKM. Trimming removed 2 bases at V and 8 bases at J, with 6 bases between.

The TCR originated in an adult man with Graves' ophthalmopathy. J is TRBJ2-2 and V is TRBV28; the D is unclear. Material for sequencing was peripheral blood. CDR3 amino acids: CASSLLSGELFF. CDR3 nucleotide sequence: TGTGCCAGCAGTTTACTTTCGGGGGAGCTGTTTTTT.